The following is a T cell receptor (beta chain) sequence with its context. Primers: 60 Vbeta forward and 13 Jbeta reverse. Original methodology: About 10 million shared chains were among around 80 million unique TCR beta chains counted in a later analysis. Profiling relied on immunoSEQ multiplex PCR, and the TCRdb table lists in-frame clones only, not all of them. The DNA was the basis for D and trimming; V, J and clone size are from that table. The table has fewer than 200,000 clones, 80% seen once. The data originate from a study of cytomegalovirus exposure and HLA in healthy donors. CDR1 and CDR2 (germline): MDHEN, SYDVKM. The CDR3 has 13 residues. Trimming removed 1 base from V and 4 bases from J, with 8 bases in between.

The genes are TRBV28 and TRBJ2-7, with unresolved D. The TCR was taken from a woman aged 45-60 years in good health and CMV-seropositive. The sample comprised PBMCs. CDR3 nucleotide sequence: TGTGCCAGCAGTTTATACGTCCGGTACGAGCAGTACTTC. This encodes CASSLYVRYEQYF. The full variable domain, in which reference TRBV28 and TRBJ2-7 provide the parts outside the CDR3, is DVKVTQSSRYLVKRTGEKVFLECVQDMDHENMFWYRQDPGLGLRLIYFSYDVKMKEKGDIPEGYSVSREKKERFSLILESASTNQTSMYLCASSLYVRYEQYFGPGTRLTVT.